Listed below are T cell receptor beta chains from one sample, sequenced in a study of cytotoxic CD8 clonotypes in ibrutinib-treated CLL. TCRdb's copy holds only in-frame clones and misses some; the assay was immunoSEQ multiplex PCR. The sample has about 160,000 clones, 70% to 85% seen once. The starting material was PBMCs, obtained after 12 months of ibrutinib treatment. Source of these receptors: a human donor with chronic lymphocytic leukemia. The CDR3 runs from the conserved cysteine through the conserved F or W. The order of the fields is J gene, CDR3 length, clone size, D gene, V gene, CDR3 protein, CDR3 DNA. D genes are given only for firm matches. Clone size, where shown, is once, few, many, or a class for clones that have expanded.

J: TRBJ2-7; length: 14; size: -; D: -; V: TRBV4-3; CDR3: CASSQGRVGYEQYF; DNA: TGCGCCAGCAGCCAGGGTCGGGTGGGATACGAGCAGTACTTC
J: TRBJ1-1; length: 14; size: -; D: -; V: TRBV10-2; CDR3: CASSDPASDTEAFF; DNA: TGCGCCAGCAGTGATCCAGCATCCGACACTGAAGCTTTCTTT
J: TRBJ2-1; length: 16; size: -; D: TRBD1; V: TRBV4-3; CDR3: CASSQEPGQGYNEQFF; DNA: TGCGCCAGCAGCCAAGAACCGGGACAGGGATACAATGAGCAGTTCTTC
J: TRBJ2-7; length: 11; size: few; D: -; V: TRBV11-3; CDR3: CASRGRGEQYF; DNA: TGTGCCAGCCGGGGCCGTGGGGAGCAGTACTTC
J: TRBJ1-1; length: 15; size: -; D: -; V: TRBV6-6; CDR3: CASSYPQGMNTEAFF; DNA: TGTGCCAGCAGTTACCCTCAGGGCATGAACACTGAAGCTTTCTTT
J: TRBJ1-1; length: 15; size: -; D: -; V: TRBV18; CDR3: CASSPPGGARTEAFF; DNA: TGTGCCAGCTCACCACCCGGTGGGGCGCGGACTGAAGCTTTCTTT
J: TRBJ1-4; length: 16; size: -; D: -; V: TRBV5-8; CDR3: CASSWSGRGAGEKLFF; DNA: TGTGCCAGCAGCTGGAGTGGGCGTGGGGCGGGTGAAAAACTGTTTTTT
J: TRBJ2-3; length: 13; size: -; D: -; V: TRBV7-3; CDR3: CASSLSFTDTQYF; DNA: TGTGCCAGCAGCTTATCCTTCACAGATACGCAGTATTTT
J: TRBJ2-3; length: 16; size: -; D: -; V: TRBV5-8; CDR3: CASSLGAAARTDTQYF; DNA: TGTGCCAGCAGCTTGGGCGCGGCCGCCCGCACAGATACGCAGTATTTT
J: TRBJ2-7; length: 14; size: -; D: -; V: TRBV6-5; CDR3: CASSYSDRSYEQYF; DNA: TGTGCCAGCAGTTATTCGGACCGCTCCTACGAGCAGTACTTC
J: TRBJ2-3; length: 11; size: -; D: -; V: TRBV7-9; CDR3: CASSFTDTQYF; DNA: TGTGCCAGCAGCTTCACAGATACGCAGTATTTT
J: TRBJ2-7; length: 17; size: once; D: TRBD1; V: TRBV7-6; CDR3: CASSLGSVRDRGYEQYF; DNA: TGTGCCAGCAGCTTAGGGTCAGTCCGGGACAGGGGTTACGAGCAGTACTTC
J: TRBJ1-2; length: 12; size: -; D: -; V: TRBV7-3; CDR3: CASSLGVGGYTF; DNA: TGTGCCAGCAGCTTAGGGGTGGGCGGCTACACCTTC
J: TRBJ2-7; length: 14; size: -; D: -; V: TRBV5-1; CDR3: CASSVAPGPGEQYF; DNA: TGCGCCAGCAGCGTGGCCCCCGGGCCAGGTGAGCAGTACTTC
J: TRBJ2-3; length: 13; size: -; D: TRBD2; V: TRBV5-1; CDR3: CASKRPGGDTQYF; DNA: TGCGCCAGCAAGCGCCCGGGGGGAGATACGCAGTATTTT
J: TRBJ1-2; length: 15; size: -; D: TRBD1; V: TRBV6-5; CDR3: CASRARTGANYGYTF; DNA: TGTGCCAGCAGGGCTCGGACAGGAGCTAACTATGGCTACACCTTC
J: TRBJ2-3; length: 15; size: -; D: TRBD2; V: TRBV18; CDR3: CASSPTSGSSDTQYF; DNA: TGTGCCAGCTCACCGACTAGCGGGAGTTCAGATACGCAGTATTTT
J: TRBJ1-2; length: 15; size: -; D: TRBD1; V: TRBV9; CDR3: CASSVGGQGFYGYTF; DNA: TGTGCCAGCAGCGTAGGGGGACAGGGGTTCTATGGCTACACCTTC
J: TRBJ2-1; length: 10; size: -; D: -; V: TRBV2; CDR3: CASSGTPQFF; DNA: TGTGCCAGCAGCGGGACTCCGCAGTTCTTC
J: TRBJ2-7; length: 13; size: -; D: -; V: TRBV27; CDR3: CASIPSGGGEQYF; DNA: TGTGCCAGCATTCCTTCGGGTGGAGGCGAGCAGTACTTC
J: TRBJ1-2; length: 14; size: -; D: -; V: TRBV14; CDR3: CASSQESKGSGYTF; DNA: TGTGCCAGCAGCCAAGAAAGCAAGGGGAGCGGCTACACCTTC
J: TRBJ1-2; length: 13; size: -; D: -; V: TRBV28; CDR3: CASSSSRVDGYTF; DNA: TGTGCCAGCAGCTCCTCCAGGGTTGATGGCTACACCTTC
J: TRBJ2-1; length: 17; size: -; D: TRBD2; V: TRBV11-2; CDR3: CASSLGGSGRAYNEQFF; DNA: TGTGCCAGCAGCTTAGGGGGTAGCGGGAGGGCCTACAATGAGCAGTTCTTC
J: TRBJ1-1; length: 14; size: once; D: -; V: TRBV28; CDR3: CASSFPIGAAEAFF; DNA: TGTGCCAGCAGTTTCCCGATAGGGGCGGCTGAAGCTTTCTTT
J: TRBJ2-7; length: 14; size: -; D: TRBD1; V: TRBV6-1; CDR3: CASSWTGETYEQYF; DNA: TGTGCCAGCAGTTGGACAGGGGAAACCTACGAGCAGTACTTC
J: TRBJ1-6; length: 15; size: -; D: -; V: TRBV2; CDR3: CASSLGRDGNSPLHF; DNA: TGTGCCAGCAGCTTAGGTAGGGACGGCAATTCACCCCTCCACTTT
J: TRBJ2-7; length: 12; size: -; D: -; V: TRBV28; CDR3: CASSLGTYEQYF; DNA: TGTGCCAGCAGTCTGGGGACCTACGAGCAGTACTTC
J: TRBJ2-1; length: 14; size: few; D: -; V: TRBV19; CDR3: CASSDRTPYNEQFF; DNA: TGTGCCAGTAGCGACAGGACCCCTTACAATGAGCAGTTCTTC
J: TRBJ1-2; length: 15; size: -; D: -; V: TRBV19; CDR3: CASRTYLSGTYGYTF; DNA: TGTGCCAGTAGAACCTATCTTAGTGGGACCTATGGCTACACCTTC
J: TRBJ1-5; length: 15; size: -; D: -; V: TRBV28; CDR3: CASSFVEGVNQPQHF; DNA: TGTGCCAGCAGTTTCGTAGAGGGAGTGAATCAGCCCCAGCATTTT
J: TRBJ2-3; length: 16; size: -; D: -; V: TRBV28; CDR3: CASTVQGGRSTDTQYF; DNA: TGTGCCAGCACAGTCCAGGGGGGACGGAGCACAGATACGCAGTATTTT
J: TRBJ2-1; length: 9; size: once; D: -; V: TRBV18; CDR3: CARSGEQFF; DNA: TGTGCCAGGTCCGGGGAGCAGTTCTTC
J: TRBJ2-3; length: 10; size: -; D: -; V: TRBV6-6; CDR3: CASELDTQYF; DNA: TGTGCCAGTGAATTAGATACGCAGTATTTT
J: TRBJ1-1; length: 14; size: -; D: TRBD1; V: TRBV7-2; CDR3: CASSFARGETEAFF; DNA: TGTGCCAGCAGCTTTGCCAGGGGGGAGACTGAAGCTTTCTTT
J: TRBJ2-1; length: 17; size: -; D: -; V: TRBV4-3; CDR3: CASSQERGGWPSNEQFF; DNA: TGCGCCAGCAGCCAAGAGCGAGGGGGTTGGCCTTCCAATGAGCAGTTCTTC
J: TRBJ2-6; length: 13; size: -; D: -; V: TRBV28; CDR3: CASSPPGANVLTF; DNA: TGTGCCAGCAGTCCCCCTGGGGCCAACGTCCTGACTTTC
J: TRBJ1-5; length: 12; size: once; D: -; V: TRBV28; CDR3: CASPTGGQPQHF; DNA: TGTGCCAGCCCGACAGGAGGGCAGCCCCAGCATTTT
J: TRBJ2-3; length: 15; size: -; D: TRBD2; V: TRBV7-3; CDR3: CASRKLAGSTDTQYF; DNA: TGTGCCAGCAGGAAACTAGCGGGTTCCACAGATACGCAGTATTTT
J: TRBJ2-1; length: 13; size: -; D: -; V: TRBV28; CDR3: CATASSRPNEQFF; DNA: TGTGCCACCGCATCTAGTCGGCCAAATGAGCAGTTCTTC
J: TRBJ1-5; length: 17; size: -; D: TRBD1; V: TRBV6-4; CDR3: CASSLPVRQGCNQPQHF; DNA: TGTGCCAGCAGCCTGCCCGTGAGACAGGGCTGCAATCAGCCCCAGCATTTT
J: TRBJ2-5; length: 15; size: -; D: -; V: TRBV5-4; CDR3: CASSPREGTIETQYF; DNA: TGTGCCAGCAGCCCCCGAGAGGGCACTATAGAGACCCAGTACTTC
J: TRBJ2-7; length: 12; size: -; D: -; V: TRBV7-9; CDR3: CASSSSGSEQYF; DNA: TGTGCCAGCAGCTCCTCAGGGAGCGAGCAGTACTTC
J: TRBJ2-1; length: 16; size: few; D: TRBD2; V: TRBV2; CDR3: CASSEARLAGEGEQFF; DNA: TGTGCCAGCAGTGAAGCTCGACTAGCGGGAGAGGGTGAGCAGTTCTTC
J: TRBJ2-7; length: 13; size: -; D: TRBD1; V: TRBV19; CDR3: CASSRDSSYEQYF; DNA: TGTGCCAGTAGCCGGGACAGCTCCTACGAGCAGTACTTC
J: TRBJ1-2; length: 15; size: few; D: TRBD1; V: TRBV28; CDR3: CASSPGGQGGYGYTF; DNA: TGTGCCAGCAGTCCGGGGGGACAGGGCGGCTATGGCTACACCTTC
J: TRBJ2-1; length: 14; size: -; D: -; V: TRBV6-6; CDR3: CASSYRGDYNEQFF; DNA: TGTGCCAGCAGTTACAGGGGGGACTACAATGAGCAGTTCTTC
J: TRBJ2-7; length: 11; size: -; D: -; V: TRBV18; CDR3: CASSPGYEQYF; DNA: TGTGCCAGCTCACCCGGGTACGAGCAGTACTTC
J: TRBJ1-2; length: 11; size: -; D: -; V: TRBV29-1; CDR3: CSGRRGDGYTF; DNA: TGCAGCGGACGACGGGGGGATGGCTACACCTTC
J: TRBJ1-2; length: 10; size: few; D: -; V: TRBV20-1; CDR3: CSATGVGYTF; DNA: TGCAGTGCTACCGGTGTCGGCTACACCTTC
J: TRBJ2-3; length: 20; size: -; D: TRBD2; V: TRBV9; CDR3: CASSVRGQAGGRLGPDTQYF; DNA: TGTGCCAGCAGCGTAAGAGGTCAAGCGGGGGGGCGTCTGGGCCCAGATACGCAGTATTTT
J: TRBJ2-3; length: 14; size: few; D: -; V: TRBV28; CDR3: CASSLGGRTNTQYF; DNA: TGTGCCAGCAGTTTAGGTGGGAGGACAAATACGCAGTATTTT
J: TRBJ2-2; length: 20; size: -; D: TRBD1; V: TRBV5-1; CDR3: CASSLGSLGTGGRNTGELFF; DNA: TGCGCCAGCAGCTTGGGATCCCTCGGGACAGGGGGCCGGAACACCGGGGAGCTGTTTTTT
J: TRBJ2-7; length: 16; size: -; D: TRBD2; V: TRBV10-3; CDR3: CAISESYSGRPTEQYF; DNA: TGTGCCATCAGTGAGTCATACAGCGGGAGGCCCACCGAGCAGTACTTC
J: TRBJ2-2; length: 14; size: few; D: -; V: TRBV28; CDR3: CASSFDYLTGELFF; DNA: TGTGCCAGCAGTTTCGATTATCTCACCGGGGAGCTGTTTTTT